The rows below give T cell receptor beta chains drawn from one sample of a study of blood T cell repertoires in COVID-19. Profiled with immunoSEQ multiplex PCR; TCRdb holds only in-frame clones, not every one. Here the sample spans roughly 200,000 clones, 75% to 85% being singletons. The sequenced sample was peripheral blood. The receptors shown here come from a woman aged 40 to 55 with COVID-19, enrolled during active disease. CDR3s include the opening cysteine and the closing phenylalanine or tryptophan. A D gene is named only where the DNA matches it firmly. Clone size is given for some rows only: seen once, a few or many times, or a class if the clone is expanded.

J gene: TRBJ1-2
clone size: NA
V gene: TRBV29-1
D gene: TRBD1
CDR3 DNA: TGCAGCGTTCTTACCCCTCCGGGACAGAATGGCTACACCTTC
CDR3 protein: CSVLTPPGQNGYTF

J gene: TRBJ1-1
clone size: NA
V gene: TRBV18
D gene: NA
CDR3 DNA: TGTGCCAGCTCACCGGGGCGGGGGAACACTGAAGCTTTCTTT
CDR3 protein: CASSPGRGNTEAFF

J gene: TRBJ2-2
clone size: NA
V gene: TRBV30
D gene: TRBD1
CDR3 DNA: TGTGCCTGGAGGTCTCCAGGGGGCGCCCGCACCGGGGAGCTGTTTTTT
CDR3 protein: CAWRSPGGARTGELFF

J gene: TRBJ1-5
clone size: NA
V gene: TRBV4-3
D gene: NA
CDR3 DNA: TGCGCCAGCAGCCAAGACAGGGGCCTGTGGCCCCAGCATTTT
CDR3 protein: CASSQDRGLWPQHF

J gene: TRBJ2-2
clone size: few
V gene: TRBV4-1
D gene: NA
CDR3 DNA: TGCGCCAGCAGCCAAGCGAGAACCTCCCCGAACACCGGGGAGCTGTTTTTT
CDR3 protein: CASSQARTSPNTGELFF

J gene: TRBJ1-2
clone size: NA
V gene: TRBV7-9
D gene: NA
CDR3 DNA: TGTGCCAGCAGCTTAGCGGGGGGAGATGGCTACACCTTC
CDR3 protein: CASSLAGGDGYTF

J gene: TRBJ1-2
clone size: NA
V gene: TRBV19
D gene: NA
CDR3 DNA: TGTGCCAGTAGTATTATCGGGAATCTTAACTATGGCTACACCTTC
CDR3 protein: CASSIIGNLNYGYTF

J gene: TRBJ2-7
clone size: few
V gene: TRBV11-2
D gene: NA
CDR3 DNA: TGTGCCAGCAGCTTAGCCGGGTACTACGAGCAGTACTTC
CDR3 protein: CASSLAGYYEQYF

J gene: TRBJ1-6
clone size: NA
V gene: TRBV11-2
D gene: TRBD1
CDR3 DNA: TGTGCCAGCAGCCTCGGGACAGTAGATTCACCCCTCCACTTT
CDR3 protein: CASSLGTVDSPLHF

J gene: TRBJ2-7
clone size: NA
V gene: TRBV19
D gene: NA
CDR3 DNA: TGTGCCAGTAGTATTCGGGCCTACGAGCAGTACTTC
CDR3 protein: CASSIRAYEQYF

J gene: TRBJ2-2
clone size: NA
V gene: TRBV5-5
D gene: TRBD1
CDR3 DNA: TGTGCCAGCAGCTCGGGACAGTTCACCGGGGAGCTGTTTTTT
CDR3 protein: CASSSGQFTGELFF

J gene: TRBJ2-2
clone size: NA
V gene: TRBV3-1/TRBV3-2
D gene: TRBD2
CDR3 DNA: TGTGCCAGCAGCCAAGTCGGGGGGTCGAACACCGGGGAGCTGTTTTTT
CDR3 protein: CASSQVGGSNTGELFF

J gene: TRBJ1-5
clone size: NA
V gene: TRBV5-1
D gene: TRBD1
CDR3 DNA: TGCGCCAGCAGCTTGGGGACAGGGACATCTCAGCCCCAGCATTTT
CDR3 protein: CASSLGTGTSQPQHF

J gene: TRBJ1-1
clone size: once
V gene: TRBV3-1/TRBV3-2
D gene: NA
CDR3 DNA: TGTGCCAGCAGCCAAGATAAATACACTGAAGCTTTCTTT
CDR3 protein: CASSQDKYTEAFF

J gene: TRBJ1-1
clone size: NA
V gene: TRBV7-2
D gene: NA
CDR3 DNA: TGTGCCAGCAGCTTAGAGCCTCAGGGCACTGAAGCTTTCTTT
CDR3 protein: CASSLEPQGTEAFF

J gene: TRBJ2-1
clone size: NA
V gene: TRBV4-3
D gene: TRBD2
CDR3 DNA: TGCGCCAGCAGCCGCGGTTATGGGGGGGGTTACAATGAGCAGTTCTTC
CDR3 protein: CASSRGYGGGYNEQFF

J gene: TRBJ1-4
clone size: once
V gene: TRBV7-9
D gene: NA
CDR3 DNA: TGTGCCAGCAGCTCACCTGCGGGACGCTCAAATGAAAAACTGTTTTTT
CDR3 protein: CASSSPAGRSNEKLFF

J gene: TRBJ1-1
clone size: NA
V gene: TRBV19
D gene: NA
CDR3 DNA: TGTGCCAGTAGTATGGAGGTTTGGCGGATCTTT
CDR3 protein: CASSMEVWRIF

J gene: TRBJ2-1
clone size: NA
V gene: TRBV5-8
D gene: TRBD2
CDR3 DNA: TGTGCCAGCAGTTCCGGGACTAGCGGGAACCCCTACAATGAGCAGTTCTTC
CDR3 protein: CASSSGTSGNPYNEQFF

J gene: TRBJ1-5
clone size: NA
V gene: TRBV7-8
D gene: NA
CDR3 DNA: TGTGCCAGCAGCCAGCCCCGACAGCCAAATCAGCCCCAGCATTTT
CDR3 protein: CASSQPRQPNQPQHF

J gene: TRBJ1-5
clone size: NA
V gene: TRBV3-1/TRBV3-2
D gene: TRBD1
CDR3 DNA: TGTGCCAGCAGCACTACGACAGGGTCGAGTCAGCCCCAGCATTTT
CDR3 protein: CASSTTTGSSQPQHF

J gene: TRBJ2-1
clone size: NA
V gene: TRBV3-1/TRBV3-2
D gene: NA
CDR3 DNA: TGTGCCAGCAGCCAAACACTAGCTATGAGGGGCAATGAGCAGTTCTTC
CDR3 protein: CASSQTLAMRGNEQFF

J gene: TRBJ2-1
clone size: NA
V gene: TRBV3-1/TRBV3-2
D gene: TRBD2
CDR3 DNA: TGTGCCAGCAGCCAAGTACTCCTACTCAGGACTAGCCCTTACAATGAGCAGTTCTTC
CDR3 protein: CASSQVLLLRTSPYNEQFF

J gene: TRBJ2-7
clone size: NA
V gene: TRBV15
D gene: NA
CDR3 DNA: TGTGCCACCAGCAGAGGGAGGGAAATTTACGAGCAGTACTTC
CDR3 protein: CATSRGREIYEQYF

J gene: TRBJ1-4
clone size: NA
V gene: TRBV3-1/TRBV3-2
D gene: NA
CDR3 DNA: TGTGCCAGCAGCCGCTGGGATTGGACAGTTGAAAAACTGTTTTTT
CDR3 protein: CASSRWDWTVEKLFF

J gene: TRBJ1-1
clone size: NA
V gene: TRBV2
D gene: NA
CDR3 DNA: TGTGCCAGCAGTTACAACAGGGACACTGAAGCTTTCTTT
CDR3 protein: CASSYNRDTEAFF

J gene: TRBJ2-3
clone size: NA
V gene: TRBV3-1/TRBV3-2
D gene: TRBD1
CDR3 DNA: TGTGCCAGCAGCACAGGGGGCCAGGGAGATACGCAGTATTTT
CDR3 protein: CASSTGGQGDTQYF

J gene: TRBJ1-1
clone size: NA
V gene: TRBV3-1/TRBV3-2
D gene: NA
CDR3 DNA: TGTGCCAGCAGCTCCAAAGTTAGCAACGCTTTCTTT
CDR3 protein: CASSSKVSNAFF

J gene: TRBJ1-5
clone size: NA
V gene: TRBV2
D gene: NA
CDR3 DNA: TGTGCCAGCAGTGAGAGCGGGAATCAGCCCCAGCATTTT
CDR3 protein: CASSESGNQPQHF

J gene: TRBJ2-7
clone size: NA
V gene: TRBV27
D gene: NA
CDR3 DNA: TGTGCCAGCAGCCAGGCGCCGATTGGTTACGAGCAGTACTTC
CDR3 protein: CASSQAPIGYEQYF

J gene: TRBJ2-3
clone size: NA
V gene: TRBV6-5
D gene: TRBD1
CDR3 DNA: TGTGCCAGCAGTTACCGCAGGGGGCCCGGCACAGATACGCAGTATTTT
CDR3 protein: CASSYRRGPGTDTQYF

J gene: TRBJ2-3
clone size: NA
V gene: TRBV4-2
D gene: NA
CDR3 DNA: TGTGCCAGCAGCCCGACTAGCACAGATACGCAGTATTTT
CDR3 protein: CASSPTSTDTQYF

J gene: TRBJ2-7
clone size: NA
V gene: TRBV6-2/TRBV6-3
D gene: TRBD2
CDR3 DNA: TGTGCCAGCAGTTACCCGGGGGGAGAGCAGTACTTC
CDR3 protein: CASSYPGGEQYF

J gene: TRBJ1-3
clone size: NA
V gene: TRBV5-6
D gene: NA
CDR3 DNA: TGTGCCAGCAGCTTTAAGGGGGACCCTGGAAACACCATATATTTT
CDR3 protein: CASSFKGDPGNTIYF

J gene: TRBJ2-1
clone size: NA
V gene: TRBV6-6
D gene: TRBD1
CDR3 DNA: TGTGCCAGCAGTCAAATCTGGGGGACAGGTCAATACAATGAGCAGTTCTTC
CDR3 protein: CASSQIWGTGQYNEQFF

J gene: TRBJ2-1
clone size: NA
V gene: TRBV5-8
D gene: TRBD2
CDR3 DNA: TGTGCCAGCAGCTACCGGACTAGCGGCAACAATGAGCAGTTCTTC
CDR3 protein: CASSYRTSGNNEQFF

J gene: TRBJ2-1
clone size: NA
V gene: TRBV6-5
D gene: TRBD2
CDR3 DNA: TGTGCCAGCCTTCCCGGGGGGGCCAGGAATGAGCAGTTCTTC
CDR3 protein: CASLPGGARNEQFF

J gene: TRBJ1-2
clone size: NA
V gene: TRBV5-1
D gene: NA
CDR3 DNA: TGCGCCAGCAGCGAGGCCGGGGGGTTCTATGGCTACACCTTC
CDR3 protein: CASSEAGGFYGYTF

J gene: TRBJ2-5
clone size: NA
V gene: TRBV7-2
D gene: NA
CDR3 DNA: TGTGCCAGCAGCTTCGGCGGGACCCAGTACTTC
CDR3 protein: CASSFGGTQYF

J gene: TRBJ2-7
clone size: NA
V gene: TRBV6-5
D gene: TRBD1
CDR3 DNA: TGTGCCAGCAGTTTATCCCCGGGACAGGGAGTCTACGAGCAGTACTTC
CDR3 protein: CASSLSPGQGVYEQYF

J gene: TRBJ1-6
clone size: few
V gene: TRBV2
D gene: TRBD1
CDR3 DNA: TGTGCCGGCCGGGACAGGGAACCTTCACCCCTCCACTTT
CDR3 protein: CAGRDREPSPLHF

J gene: TRBJ2-2
clone size: few
V gene: TRBV19
D gene: TRBD2
CDR3 DNA: TGTGCCAGTACCTCTCCGGGCAGACGATTTTCGACTAGCGGGAGGGCCCACACCGGGGAGCTGTTTTTT
CDR3 protein: CASTSPGRRFSTSGRAHTGELFF

J gene: TRBJ1-5
clone size: NA
V gene: TRBV3-1/TRBV3-2
D gene: NA
CDR3 DNA: TGTGCCAGCAGCCAAGATTTGGGCCAGCCCCAGCATTTT
CDR3 protein: CASSQDLGQPQHF

J gene: TRBJ1-4
clone size: NA
V gene: TRBV5-1
D gene: NA
CDR3 DNA: TGCGCCAGCAGCTTCCCGGAAGGGGCTGGTGAAAAACTGTTTTTT
CDR3 protein: CASSFPEGAGEKLFF

J gene: TRBJ1-5
clone size: NA
V gene: TRBV18
D gene: NA
CDR3 DNA: TGTGCCAGCTCCCAGGCGGGAGATCAGCCCCAGCATTTT
CDR3 protein: CASSQAGDQPQHF

J gene: TRBJ2-7
clone size: NA
V gene: TRBV5-1
D gene: TRBD1
CDR3 DNA: TGCGCCAGCAGCGTACAGGGGGCTGATGGCGAGCAGTACTTC
CDR3 protein: CASSVQGADGEQYF

J gene: TRBJ1-4
clone size: NA
V gene: TRBV27
D gene: TRBD1
CDR3 DNA: TGTGCCAGCAGCGGACAGGCCCACCCGGGGGAAAAACTGTTTTTT
CDR3 protein: CASSGQAHPGEKLFF

J gene: TRBJ2-3
clone size: NA
V gene: TRBV18
D gene: NA
CDR3 DNA: TGTGCCAGCTCACCACCGAATCGCAGGTACACTTCTAGCACAGATACGCAGTATTTT
CDR3 protein: CASSPPNRRYTSSTDTQYF

J gene: TRBJ1-2
clone size: NA
V gene: TRBV2
D gene: TRBD1
CDR3 DNA: TGTGCCAGCAGTGAAAGGGCGACAGGGGACTACTATGGCTACACCTTC
CDR3 protein: CASSERATGDYYGYTF

J gene: TRBJ2-7
clone size: NA
V gene: TRBV4-2
D gene: NA
CDR3 DNA: TGTGCCAGCAGCTCCACTAGCAGGTCCTACGAGCAGTACTTC
CDR3 protein: CASSSTSRSYEQYF

J gene: TRBJ2-1
clone size: NA
V gene: TRBV4-3
D gene: TRBD1
CDR3 DNA: TGCGCCAGCAGCCAAGGCGTGGGACAGGGGGGTGGGTTCTTC
CDR3 protein: CASSQGVGQGGGFF

J gene: TRBJ2-5
clone size: NA
V gene: TRBV30
D gene: NA
CDR3 DNA: TGTGCCTGGAGTGTTTCCTTTCAAGAGACCCAGTACTTC
CDR3 protein: CAWSVSFQETQYF

J gene: TRBJ1-2
clone size: NA
V gene: TRBV7-8
D gene: NA
CDR3 DNA: TGTGCCAGCAGCTTATCACCCGGAGGATATGGCTACACCTTC
CDR3 protein: CASSLSPGGYGYTF

J gene: TRBJ2-1
clone size: NA
V gene: TRBV2
D gene: NA
CDR3 DNA: TGTGCCAGCAGTCACTTCAGCGGGTCGTACAATGAGCAGTTCTTC
CDR3 protein: CASSHFSGSYNEQFF

J gene: TRBJ1-2
clone size: NA
V gene: TRBV4-3
D gene: NA
CDR3 DNA: TGCGCCAGCAGCCGACAGATCCACTATGGCTACACCTTC
CDR3 protein: CASSRQIHYGYTF

J gene: TRBJ1-2
clone size: NA
V gene: TRBV6-4
D gene: TRBD1
CDR3 DNA: TGTGCCAGCAGTGGGACAGGGGGCGCCTATGGCTACACCTTC
CDR3 protein: CASSGTGGAYGYTF

J gene: TRBJ1-2
clone size: NA
V gene: TRBV2
D gene: TRBD1
CDR3 DNA: TGTGCCAGAGGGGCCAGGGGGGTAGGCTACACCTTC
CDR3 protein: CARGARGVGYTF

J gene: TRBJ1-3
clone size: NA
V gene: TRBV29-1
D gene: TRBD1
CDR3 DNA: TGCAGCGTTGACCTGACAGGGGGAAACACCATATATTTT
CDR3 protein: CSVDLTGGNTIYF

J gene: TRBJ2-1
clone size: NA
V gene: TRBV5-1
D gene: TRBD1
CDR3 DNA: TGCGCCAGCGGGGCTACAGGGGGACATGGGAATGAGCAGTTCTTC
CDR3 protein: CASGATGGHGNEQFF

J gene: TRBJ2-3
clone size: NA
V gene: TRBV3-1/TRBV3-2
D gene: NA
CDR3 DNA: TGTGCCGCGGCTAGCGTGGGGGCAGATACGCAGTATTTT
CDR3 protein: CAAASVGADTQYF